Listed below are T cell receptor beta chains from one sample, sequenced in a study of shared clonotypes between healthy human individuals. Clones were sequenced by immunoSEQ multiplex PCR, and TCRdb holds only the in-frame ones, with some missing. The sample consists of 2 million to 2.5 million clones, almost 96% of them appearing once. Sequences were obtained from naive CD4+ T cells sorted from blood. The receptors originated from a man in his late teens or twenties in good health. CDR3s leave out the opening cysteine and the closing phenylalanine or tryptophan. D genes are given only for firm matches.

D	J	V	CDR3
TRBD1	TRBJ1-1	TRBV4-2	ASSQGDRTGTEAF
TRBD1	TRBJ2-7	TRBV6-1	ASSRGQGSSYEQY
-	TRBJ1-1	TRBV6-5	ASSPTRGSLEAF
TRBD1	TRBJ1-4	TRBV5-6	ASSQPGTGKLF
TRBD2	TRBJ2-1	TRBV29-1	SVVFFYSGEIYNEQF
-	TRBJ1-4	TRBV6-6	ASRPGLINEKLF
-	TRBJ1-1	TRBV28	ASSPGPLLSNTEAF
TRBD2	TRBJ2-6	TRBV4-1	ASSQGLAGGSGANVLT
TRBD2	TRBJ2-1	TRBV7-2	ASSSPGGTNFYNEQF
TRBD2	TRBJ2-1	TRBV7-2	ASSSEVGAGDNEQF
-	TRBJ1-2	TRBV6-1	ASSEPGEPLYGYT
-	TRBJ1-4	TRBV27	ASSLVRAEKLF
-	TRBJ1-4	TRBV6-1	AGRGTRHEKLF
-	TRBJ2-3	TRBV6-5	ASSRDTDTQY
TRBD1	TRBJ1-1	TRBV12-5	ASGLVVKDRALGDTEAF
TRBD1	TRBJ1-5	TRBV7-9	ASRGKGARVSNQPQH
TRBD2	TRBJ2-7	TRBV2	ASTRSGLAGAYEQY
-	TRBJ1-1	TRBV7-8	ASSAGTEAF
TRBD1	TRBJ1-5	TRBV11-2	ASSLGGQGAGAQH
-	TRBJ2-6	TRBV7-2	ASSLGTGSGANVLT
-	TRBJ2-2	TRBV7-2	ASSLGGTTGELF
TRBD1	TRBJ2-7	TRBV7-8	ASSLMGQGTYEQY
-	TRBJ1-4	TRBV5-6	ASSLEGRGNEKLF
TRBD2	TRBJ2-1	TRBV5-1	ASSLTMTSYLDEQF
TRBD2	TRBJ2-1	TRBV19	ASTPGWTSGYNEQF
-	TRBJ2-3	TRBV29-1	SVDRPGTDTQY
-	TRBJ2-7	TRBV7-9	ASSRDIGGPYEQY
TRBD1	TRBJ2-7	TRBV5-1	ASSSGQPYEQY
TRBD2	TRBJ2-1	TRBV5-1	ASRTLAGVVYNEQF
TRBD2	TRBJ2-3	TRBV5-1	ASRKVAGETDTQY
-	TRBJ2-6	TRBV5-1	ASSFEGSGANVLT
TRBD2	TRBJ2-5	TRBV5-1	ASSLERLAGGPGETQY